Listed here are 23 T cell receptor beta chains from one sample, sequenced in a study of T cells in Graves' hyperthyroidism and ophthalmopathy. Amplification of TCR beta CDR3 regions was performed using RNA transcripts as template. An initial round of RT-PCR targeting the TCR CDR3 relied on the HTBI primer set. From the multiplex PCR reads, TCRdb called clonotypes with MiXCR, one entry per CDR3 protein. The sample has 400,000 to 500,000 distinct CDR3 sequences; roughly 15% are singletons. The material sequenced was blood. These receptors all stem from a young man with Graves' ophthalmopathy.

This clonotype has a count of ten or more. The chain has TRBV12-3 or TRBV12-4 and TRBJ1-2; 7 bases map to TRBD1. The CDR3 totals 14 residues. J gave up 8 bases and V 4 bases, and 10 bases lay outside the gene matches. CDR3 in DNA: TGTGCCAGCAGTTCTTACAGGGGCAGTTTCGGCTACACCTTC. This translates into CASSSYRGSFGYTF.

The chain has TRBV7-2 and TRBJ2-2; TRBD2 agrees at 12 bases. The CDR3 is 16 amino acids. V was clipped by 3 bases and J by 6 bases; unmatched bases: 5. Germline CDR1 and CDR2: SGHTA and FQGNSA. The CDR3 nucleotides are TGTGCCAGCAGCTTTCGGGCTAGCGGGGGGGCCGGGGAGCTGTTTTTT. It yields the protein CASSFRASGGAGELFF.

The chain joins TRBV4-1 to TRBJ1-3; 7 nucleotides match TRBD1. CDR1 is MGHRA, CDR2 YSYEKL, per germline. Germline trimming cut 1 base from V and 0 bases from J; bases unmatched to any gene: 3. The CDR3 totals 16 residues. The CDR3 DNA is TGCGCCAGCAGCCAAGTGACAGGGAGCTCTGGAAACACCATATATTTT. It is translated as CASSQVTGSSGNTIYF.

This sequence joins TRBV6-4 and TRBJ2-3, with TRBD2 matching 8 bases. J gave up 2 bases and V 2 bases, and 3 bases lay outside the gene matches. The CDR3 totals 15 residues. Germline V gives CDR1 MRHNA, CDR2 SNTAGT. DNA of the CDR3: TGTGCCAGCAGTGACCGAGCGGGAGACACAGATACGCAGTATTTT. Translation: CASSDRAGDTDTQYF.

J is TRBJ2-4 and V is TRBV11-2, with TRBD1 matching over 7 bases. The CDR3 has 14 residues. Germline V CDR1 and CDR2: SGHAT, FQNNGV. With V trimmed by 9 bases and J by 6 bases, 11 bases remained unmatched. Here the CDR3 DNA reads TGTGCCAGTAGTCGGGGACAGCCGCTAAACATTCAGTACTTC. Translating it yields CASSRGQPLNIQYF.

This chain joins TRBV2 and TRBJ2-7, with 10 bases that match TRBD2. The germline gives CDR1 SNHLY, CDR2 FYNNEI. Trimming removed 1 base from V and 9 bases from J; junction bases left unmatched: 6. The CDR3 is 14 amino acids. The DNA for the CDR3 is TGTGCCAGCAGTGAAGGGCTAGCGGGAGACGGGCAGTACTTC. Its protein is CASSEGLAGDGQYF.

This clonotype was detected ten times or more. This chain joins TRBV7-9 and TRBJ2-7; no clear D gene. CDR1 and CDR2 from the germline V gene are SEHNR and FQNEAQ (reference sequence). This CDR3 has 15 residues. The V end lost 3 bases, the J end lost 4 bases, and 16 bases lay between the germline ends. The CDR3: CASSFVGLPPYEQYF. CDR3 sequence (DNA): TGTGCCAGCAGCTTTGTAGGTCTACCCCCATACGAGCAGTACTTC.

This clonotype was picked up a small number of times. The rearrangement uses TRBV5-4 and TRBJ2-3; tentatively, D is TRBD2 (6 bases). This CDR3 is built from 16 residues. V lost 0 bases, J lost 7 bases, and 18 bases lay in between. Germline V lookup: CDR1 SGHNT, CDR2 YYREEE (reference sequence). The CDR3 region is CASSLGYAGPTNTQYF. Here the CDR3 DNA reads TGTGCCAGCAGCTTGGGATACGCGGGACCTACAAATACGCAGTATTTT. The full variable domain, rest sourced from reference TRBV5-4 and TRBJ2-3, is ETGVTQSPTHLIKTRGQQVTLRCSSQSGHNTVSWYQQALGQGPQFIFQYYREEENGRGNFPPRFSGLQFPNYSSELNVNALELDDSALYLCASSLGYAGPTNTQYFGPGTRLTVL.

The V and J genes are TRBV12-3 or TRBV12-4 and TRBJ1-2, with 9 bases aligning to TRBD1. CDR3 length: 14 residues. Trimming took 7 bases from V and 4 from J; bases not matched to a gene: 7. Written as DNA, the CDR3 is TGTGCCAGCAAACTGGACAGGGGCTTCTATGGCTACACCTTC. This gives the protein CASKLDRGFYGYTF.

In the case of this clonotype: A read error may be the cause here, since a much bigger clone is one base away. The chain employs TRBV7-9 and TRBJ1-2; D remains ambiguous. The CDR3 loop spans 13 amino acids. Trimming took 5 bases from V and 6 from J, leaving 13 bases between them. Germline CDR1 and CDR2: SEHNR and FQNEAQ (reference sequence). DNA of the CDR3: TGTGCCAGCAGCCTTCAGGAGAAGGATGGCTACACCTTC. It specifies CASSLQEKDGYTF. The variable domain in full, completed from reference TRBV7-9 and TRBJ1-2, reads DTGVSQNPRHKITKRGQNVTFRCDPISEHNRLYWYRQTLGQGPEFLTYFQNEAQLEKSRLLSDRFSAERPKGSFSTLEIQRTEQGDSAMYLCASSLQEKDGYTFGSGTRLTVV.

This clonotype came up a few times. This chain uses TRBV6-1 with TRBJ2-4, with a tentative D call TRBD2 (6 bases). Germline V gene sequence: CDR1 MNHNS, CDR2 SASEGT. Trimming removed 5 bases at V and 8 bases at J, with 16 bases between. CDR3 length: 14 residues. CDR3 in amino acids: CASSLQTSWDIQYF. Written as DNA, the CDR3 is TGTGCCAGCAGTCTACAGACTAGTTGGGACATTCAGTACTTC.

This clonotype was observed at least ten times. As DNA, the CDR3 is TGCAGTGCTAGAGCCTCGTGGACCTCTAACACCGGGGAGCTGTTTTTT. Protein: CSARASWTSNTGELFF. The rearrangement links TRBV20-1 to TRBJ2-2, with D unresolved. Germline assignment: CDR1 DFQATT and CDR2 SNEGSKA (reference sequence). This CDR3 is built from 16 residues. The ends were cut back, 1 base at V and 2 bases at J, with 14 bases in the middle.

This chain links TRBV4-2 with TRBJ2-5, with TRBD1 matching 8 bases. Losses at the gene ends were 0 bases for V and 5 bases for J; bases not matched to a gene: 2. This CDR3 contains 14 residues. CDR1 and CDR2 from the germline V gene are LGHNA and YNFKEQ. DNA for the CDR3: TGTGCCAGCAGCCAAGACAGGGGGCGGGAGACCCAGTACTTC. Translating gives CASSQDRGRETQYF.

Many counts were recorded for this clonotype. The chain uses TRBV9 and TRBJ2-1, with D uncertain. The CDR3 is made up of 15 amino acids. Germline V lookup: CDR1 SGDLS, CDR2 YYNGEE. Trimming left V 0 bases short and J 6 bases short, with 13 bases between. The CDR3 loop is CASSVDSYGFNEQFF. In DNA form, the CDR3 reads TGTGCCAGCAGCGTAGACAGTTACGGCTTCAATGAGCAGTTCTTC.

V gene TRBV27 combines with J gene TRBJ2-1; tentatively, D is TRBD1 or TRBD2 (7 bases each). Germline CDR1 and CDR2: MNHEY and SMNVEV (reference sequence). This CDR3 region has 15 residues. Trimming stripped 5 bases from V and 7 bases from J, with 18 bases between. For the CDR3, the DNA is TGTGCCAGCAGTCCCAGGGGGAGGGCCGTTAATGAGCAGTTCTTC. Its protein is CASSPRGRAVNEQFF.

This clonotype occurred many times. V and J are TRBV15 and TRBJ1-1; 9 nucleotides line up with TRBD1. CDR1 is LNHNV, CDR2 YYDKDF, per germline (reference sequence). Trimming at V came to 5 bases and at J to 5 bases, leaving 3 bases not matched to a gene. The CDR3 runs 13 residues. DNA for the CDR3: TGTGCCACCAGCGTAGGACAGGGGACTGAAGCTTTCTTT. This translates into CATSVGQGTEAFF.

This clonotype has at least ten counts. J is TRBJ1-2 and V is TRBV5-8, with TRBD1 matching 7 bases. The CDR3 length is 15 residues. V dropped 3 bases and J dropped 4; count of bases not matched to a gene: 9. CDR1 is SGHTS, CDR2 YDEGEE, per germline. As DNA, the CDR3 is TGTGCCAGCAGCTCCGGGACAGTTTCTATCTATGGCTACACCTTC. Amino acids: CASSSGTVSIYGYTF.

In this sample, this clonotype turned up many times. This chain joins TRBV7-2 and TRBJ2-1; 11 bases align to TRBD1. Trimming took 5 bases from V and 3 from J; bases not matched to a gene: 3. The germline V gene has CDR1 SGHTA and CDR2 FQGNSA. There are 15 residues in the CDR3. CDR3 region: CASSVGTGGYNEQFF. CDR3 bases: TGTGCCAGCAGCGTAGGGACAGGGGGCTACAATGAGCAGTTCTTC.

This clonotype was found many times. This chain joins TRBV5-1 and TRBJ1-1, with TRBD1 matching 7 bases. V shed 2 bases, J shed 6 bases, and the junction held 4 bases outside the gene matches. The germline V gene has CDR1 SGHRS and CDR2 YFSETQ. The CDR3 totals 13 residues. CDR3 residues: CASSFRQGAEAFF. The CDR3 DNA sequence: TGCGCCAGCAGCTTCCGACAGGGCGCTGAAGCTTTCTTT.

Points on this clonotype: Relative to the germline gene, one junction end is altered; a read error may explain this. This chain links TRBV20-1 with TRBJ1-2; TRBD1 aligns across 7 bases. Germline V gives CDR1 DFQATT, CDR2 SNEGSKA (reference sequence). The CDR3 totals 12 residues. In DNA form, the CDR3 reads TGCAGTGCTAGACCCGACAGGGCAAGAAATCCCTTC. Amino acid sequence: CSARPDRARNPF.

This clonotype was counted many times. The rearrangement joins TRBV20-1 to TRBJ2-5; 13 bases are shared with TRBD2. Germline CDR1 and CDR2: DFQATT and SNEGSKA (reference sequence). The CDR3 covers 15 residues. After removal of 5 bases from V and 2 bases from J, the junction contained 5 bases not matched to a gene. The CDR3 sequence: CSALPLAGGQETQYF. The CDR3 DNA is TGCAGTGCTCTACCACTAGCGGGGGGGCAAGAGACCCAGTACTTC.

This clonotype was counted many times. This chain links TRBV11-3 with TRBJ1-6, with D unresolved. The CDR3 consists of 14 residues. Germline CDR1 reads SGHNT; CDR2 reads YENEEA. Trimming stripped 0 bases from V and 7 bases from J, with 7 bases between. CDR3 region: CASSLDPRNSPLHF. The CDR3 DNA reads as TGTGCCAGCAGCTTAGACCCTCGCAATTCACCCCTCCACTTT.

This clonotype was counted between two and nine times. The J gene is TRBJ1-3, the V gene TRBV7-6, with 9 bases that match TRBD1. From germline, CDR1 is SGHVS and CDR2 FNYEAQ. This CDR3 is 17 amino acids long. V was pared by 5 bases and J by 0 bases, with 8 bases of the junction left unmatched. The CDR3 is CASSPRDRATSGNTIYF. The CDR3 bases are TGTGCCAGCAGCCCCCGGGACAGGGCCACCTCTGGAAACACCATATATTTT.